This T cell receptor beta chain was found in a study of shared clonotypes between healthy human individuals. Produced via immunoSEQ multiplex PCR; TCRdb's table is partial and in-frame only. This sample has 230,000 or so clones, with approximately 70% found just once. Trimming removed 3 bases from V and 5 bases from J, with 6 bases in between. This CDR3 is built from 13 residues. CDR1 and CDR2 from the germline V gene are SGHNT and YYREEE (reference sequence). Material for sequencing was memory CD4+ T cells sorted from blood. Subset specified: CD45RA-negative fraction. This chain joins TRBV5-4 and TRBJ2-6; D is uncertain. This TCR was sampled from a man younger than 40 in good health. DNA of the CDR3: TGTGCCAGCAGCTCCTTCTGGGCCAACGTCCTGACTTTC. Translated, it gives CASSSFWANVLTF.